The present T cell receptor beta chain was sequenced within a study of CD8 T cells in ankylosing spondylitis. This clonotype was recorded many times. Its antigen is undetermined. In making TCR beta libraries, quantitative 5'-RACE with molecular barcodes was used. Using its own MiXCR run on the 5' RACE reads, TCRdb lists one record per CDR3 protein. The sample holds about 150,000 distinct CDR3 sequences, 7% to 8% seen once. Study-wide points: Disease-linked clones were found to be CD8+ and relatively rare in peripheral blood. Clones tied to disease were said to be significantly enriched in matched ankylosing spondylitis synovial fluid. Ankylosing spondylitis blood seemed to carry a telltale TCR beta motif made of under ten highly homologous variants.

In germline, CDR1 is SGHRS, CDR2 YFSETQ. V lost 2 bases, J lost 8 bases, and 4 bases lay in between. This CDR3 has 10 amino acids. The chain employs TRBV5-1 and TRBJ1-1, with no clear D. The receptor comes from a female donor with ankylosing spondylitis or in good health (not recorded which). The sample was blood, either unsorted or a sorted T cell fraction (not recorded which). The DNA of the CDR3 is TGCGCCAGCAGCTTCTCCGAAGCTTTCTTT. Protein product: CASSFSEAFF.